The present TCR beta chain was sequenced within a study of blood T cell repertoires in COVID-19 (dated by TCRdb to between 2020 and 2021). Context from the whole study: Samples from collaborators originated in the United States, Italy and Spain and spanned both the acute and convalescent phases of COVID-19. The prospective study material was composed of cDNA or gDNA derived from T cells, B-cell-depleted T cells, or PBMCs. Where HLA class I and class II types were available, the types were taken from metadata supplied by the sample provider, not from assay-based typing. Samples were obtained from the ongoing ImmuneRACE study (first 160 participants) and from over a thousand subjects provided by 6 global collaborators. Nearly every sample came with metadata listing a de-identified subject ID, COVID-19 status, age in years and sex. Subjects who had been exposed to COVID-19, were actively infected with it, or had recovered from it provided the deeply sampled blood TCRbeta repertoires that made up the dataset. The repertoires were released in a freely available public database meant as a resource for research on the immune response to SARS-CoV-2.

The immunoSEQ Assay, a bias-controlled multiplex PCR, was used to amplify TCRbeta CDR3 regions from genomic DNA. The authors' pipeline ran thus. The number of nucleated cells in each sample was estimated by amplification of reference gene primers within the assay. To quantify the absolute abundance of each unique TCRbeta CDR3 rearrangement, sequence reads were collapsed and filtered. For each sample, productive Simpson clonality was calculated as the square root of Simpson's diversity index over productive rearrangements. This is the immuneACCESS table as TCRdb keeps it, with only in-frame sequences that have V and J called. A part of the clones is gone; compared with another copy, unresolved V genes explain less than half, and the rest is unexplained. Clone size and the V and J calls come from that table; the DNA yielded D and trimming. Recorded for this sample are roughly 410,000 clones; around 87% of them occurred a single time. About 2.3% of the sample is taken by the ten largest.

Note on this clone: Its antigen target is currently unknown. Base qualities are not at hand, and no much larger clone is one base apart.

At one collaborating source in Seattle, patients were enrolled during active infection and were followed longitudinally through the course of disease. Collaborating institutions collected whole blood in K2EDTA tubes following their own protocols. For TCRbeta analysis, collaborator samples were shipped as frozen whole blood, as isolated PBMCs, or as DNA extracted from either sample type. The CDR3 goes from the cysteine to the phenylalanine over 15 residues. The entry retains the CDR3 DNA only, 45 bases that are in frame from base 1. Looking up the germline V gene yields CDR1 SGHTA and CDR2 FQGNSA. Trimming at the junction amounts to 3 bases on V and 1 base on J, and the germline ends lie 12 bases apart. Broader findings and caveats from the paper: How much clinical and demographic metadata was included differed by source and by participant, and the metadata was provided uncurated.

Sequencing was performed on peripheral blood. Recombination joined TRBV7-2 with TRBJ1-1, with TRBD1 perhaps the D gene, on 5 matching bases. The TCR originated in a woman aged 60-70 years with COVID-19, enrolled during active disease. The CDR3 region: CASSLYWTQNTEAFF. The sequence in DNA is TGTGCCAGCAGCTTGTATTGGACACAGAACACTGAAGCTTTCTTT.